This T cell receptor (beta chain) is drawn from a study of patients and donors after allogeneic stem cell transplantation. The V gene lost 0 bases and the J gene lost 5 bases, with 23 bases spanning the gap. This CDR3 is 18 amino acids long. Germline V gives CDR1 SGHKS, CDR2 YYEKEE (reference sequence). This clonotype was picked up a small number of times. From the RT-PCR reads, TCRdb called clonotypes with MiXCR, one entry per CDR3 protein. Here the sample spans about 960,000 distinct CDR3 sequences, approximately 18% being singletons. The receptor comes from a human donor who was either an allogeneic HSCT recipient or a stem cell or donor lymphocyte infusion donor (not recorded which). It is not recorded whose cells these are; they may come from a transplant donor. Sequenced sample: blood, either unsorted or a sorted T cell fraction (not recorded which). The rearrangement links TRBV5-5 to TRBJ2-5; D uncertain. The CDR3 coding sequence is TGTGCCAGCAGCTTGGATCCCTTTGCGTCCCAATTCATCGAGACCCAGTACTTC. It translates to CASSLDPFASQFIETQYF.